Presented here are 8 T cell receptor beta chains from one specimen sequenced in a study of cytomegalovirus exposure and HLA in healthy donors. With 60 Vbeta and 13 Jbeta primers, the PCR was carried out. Clones were read by immunoSEQ multiplex PCR, and TCRdb kept only the in-frame ones, dropping some. Of fewer than 200,000 clones detected, approximately 80% appear once; the ten largest clones hold 1.5% to 2%. The sequencing sample was made of PBMCs. The receptors come from a woman aged 30 to 39 in good health and CMV-seronegative.

The rearrangement joins TRBV5-1 to TRBJ2-7; D is possibly TRBD1 (6 bases). The ends were cut back, 4 bases at V and 3 bases at J, with 17 bases in the middle. This CDR3 spans 15 amino acids. Germline values: CDR1 SGHRS, CDR2 YFSETQ. This CDR3 reads CASSPWTDNYYEQYF. Here the CDR3 DNA reads TGCGCCAGCAGCCCCTGGACAGACAACTACTACGAGCAGTACTTC.

This clone was picked up a small number of times. The chain couples TRBV7-9 to TRBJ2-5; D might be TRBD2 (6 bases). The CDR3 covers 15 residues. Germline V gives CDR1 SEHNR, CDR2 FQNEAQ (reference sequence). V was cut by 4 bases and J by 1 base, with 13 bases left in between. In DNA, the CDR3 is TGTGCCAGCAGCTCGTACCGGGACTTCCAAGAGACCCAGTACTTC. Its protein product is CASSSYRDFQETQYF.

This clone occurred once. This rearrangement joins TRBV6-1 to TRBJ2-5; D call uncertain. Trimming took 6 bases from V and 2 from J, leaving 13 bases between them. CDR3 length equals 14 residues. CDR1 MNHNS and CDR2 SASEGT come from the germline V gene. The CDR3 region is CASRERLPQETQYF. As DNA, the CDR3 is TGTGCCAGCAGGGAACGGTTACCGCAAGAGACCCAGTACTTC.

The sample holds one count of this clone. The chain links TRBV10-3 to TRBJ1-1; 8 bases line up with TRBD1. Germline V gives CDR1 ENHRY, CDR2 SYGVKD. This CDR3 contains 15 residues. The ends lost 3 bases at V and 10 bases at J; junction bases unmatched: 13. The chain's CDR3 is CAISDPQGAVCAAFF. The CDR3 nucleotides read TGTGCCATCAGTGATCCCCAGGGGGCCGTCTGTGCAGCTTTCTTT.

The rearrangement joins TRBV7-8 to TRBJ2-5; 8 nucleotides agree with TRBD2. The J segment lost 11 bases and the V segment lost 3 bases, leaving 14 bases of the junction unmatched. CDR1 and CDR2 (germline): SGHVS, FQNEAQ. This CDR3 has 15 residues. Written as DNA, the CDR3 is TGTGCCAGCAGCTTTTCCAGCGGGAGCGTGGGGGAGCAGTACTTC. It yields the protein CASSFSSGSVGEQYF.

The chain recombines TRBV19 with TRBJ1-2; 10 positions agree with TRBD1. Germline V gives CDR1 LNHDA, CDR2 SQIVND (reference sequence). The CDR3 consists of 14 residues. Trimming removed 5 bases from V and 5 bases from J; junction bases left unmatched: 5. Here the CDR3 reads CASSPGQGFYGYTF. The CDR3 DNA is TGTGCCAGTAGTCCGGGACAGGGGTTTTATGGCTACACCTTC.

The chain uses TRBV4-2 and TRBJ2-1; 7 bases map to TRBD2. This CDR3 comprises 16 residues. The trim removed 0 bases at V and 5 bases at J, leaving 7 bases unmatched. CDR1 is LGHNA and CDR2 is YNFKEQ in the germline V gene. Written as DNA, the CDR3 is TGTGCCAGCAGCCAAGAACTAGCGCAAACCAACAATGAGCAGTTCTTC. Translating it yields CASSQELAQTNNEQFF.

This chain joins TRBV5-1 and TRBJ2-5; 11 nucleotides line up with TRBD1. Trimming cost V 4 bases and J 7 bases; bases outside gene matches: 12. The CDR3 has 16 amino acids. CDR1 is SGHRS and CDR2 is YFSETQ in the germline V gene. In nucleotides, the CDR3 is TGCGCCAGCAGCCTAGGACAGGGGGCTATGTGGGGGACCCAGTACTTC. Encoded protein: CASSLGQGAMWGTQYF.